These 25 T cell receptor beta chains came from one sample sequenced in a study of control samples from healthy donors and cancer patients (dated by TCRdb to 2018 to 2020). Preparation of the library involved the immunoSEQ multiplex PCR assay. The table was pulled from immuneACCESS by TCRdb, which kept in-frame rearrangements only. Such tables lose some clones; where checked, under half of the loss comes from unresolved V genes, and the rest has no known cause. The sample table records 120,000 or so clones; 80% to 90% of these occur just once. The biggest ten clones account for about 8.7% of the sample. The specimen sequenced was blood. These receptors all stem from a man aged 35-49 years in good health.

The V and J genes are TRBV19 and TRBJ1-3; 7 bases fit TRBD1. J lost 0 bases, V lost 7 bases, and 6 bases had no gene match. The CDR3 totals 15 residues. The germline CDR1 and CDR2 sequences are LNHDA and SQIVND (reference sequence). CDR3 coding DNA: TGTGCCAGTACTTGGGGACAGCACTCTGGAAACACCATATATTTT. Amino acids: CASTWGQHSGNTIYF.

The genes are TRBV7-7 and TRBJ2-3, with D tentatively TRBD1 (6 bases). Per the germline V gene, CDR1 is SSHAT and CDR2 is FNYEAQ (reference sequence). The CDR3 sequence is 15 residues long. V was trimmed by 5 bases and J by 2 bases, leaving 14 bases between them. The CDR3 region is CASSTRQAPTDTQYF. The CDR3 nucleotides read TGTGCCAGCAGCACCCGACAGGCCCCCACAGATACGCAGTATTTT.

This clone has just one count. This chain uses TRBV9 with TRBJ2-7; D not resolved. The CDR3 totals 12 residues. Germline loops: CDR1 SGDLS, CDR2 YYNGEE. The V gene lost 4 bases and the J gene lost 4 bases, with 9 bases spanning the gap. The CDR3 bases are TGTGCCAGCAGCCCATCATCGTACGAGCAGTACTTC. Its translation is CASSPSSYEQYF.

This clone was seen a single time. J is TRBJ2-5 and V is TRBV12-5; possible D gene TRBD1, 5 bases. Trimming removed 1 base at V and 4 bases at J, with 13 bases between. CDR1 and CDR2 from the germline V gene are LGHNT and FRNRAP. This CDR3 is 15 amino acids long. CDR3 in DNA: TGTGCTAGTGGTTTGGAGTTGGGGCAGGCAGAGACCCAGTACTTC. Its protein is CASGLELGQAETQYF.

CDR3 nucleotides: TGTGCCAGCAGCTTAGAAGCAACTAATGAAAAACTGTTTTTT. It yields the protein CASSLEATNEKLFF. The chain recombines TRBV7-6 with TRBJ1-4; D remains unclear. V gave up 1 base and J gave up 0 bases, with 3 bases separating them. The CDR3 sequence is 14 residues long. Germline V CDR1 and CDR2: SGHVS, FNYEAQ.

This clone was observed a single time. The V gene is TRBV7-3, the J gene TRBJ1-4, with D unclear. CDR3 length: 12 amino acids. Trimming left V 2 bases short and J 8 bases short, with 6 bases between. Germline assignment: CDR1 SGHTA and CDR2 FQGTGA. CDR3 region: CASSLDREKLFF. The CDR3 bases are TGTGCCAGCAGCTTAGATCGGGAAAAACTGTTTTTT.

This clone was detected only a few times. The chain combines TRBV7-2 with TRBJ2-5; the D is unclear. Germline V gene lookup returns CDR1 SGHTA and CDR2 FQGNSA. The V end lost 5 bases, the J end lost 5 bases, and 15 bases lay between the germline ends. This CDR3 region has 14 residues. CDR3 sequence: CASSPTLGRETQYF. In nucleotides, the CDR3 is TGTGCCAGCAGCCCCACCCTCGGTCGGGAGACCCAGTACTTC.

The CDR3 loop is CASSRGTGNQETQYF. In nucleotides, the CDR3 is TGCGCCAGCAGCCGAGGGACAGGTAACCAAGAGACCCAGTACTTC. The rearrangement joins TRBV5-1 to TRBJ2-5; 8 nucleotides line up with TRBD1. The germline V gene encodes CDR1 SGHRS and CDR2 YFSETQ. Losses at the gene ends were 4 bases for V and 0 bases for J; bases not matched to a gene: 5. The CDR3 is 15 amino acids.

The V gene is TRBV6-5, the J gene TRBJ1-4, with TRBD1 as a possible D gene (5 bases). This CDR3 has 13 residues. Trimming took 5 bases from V and 7 from J, leaving 11 bases between them. Germline V gene sequence: CDR1 MNHEY, CDR2 SVGAGI. CDR3 sequence: CASSSGGAEKLFF. DNA of the CDR3: TGTGCCAGCAGTAGCGGGGGTGCTGAAAAACTGTTTTTT.

The chain carries TRBV19 and TRBJ2-7; D might be TRBD1 (6 bases). V was shortened by 3 bases and J by 1 base, with 10 bases between the two germline ends. Germline-derived CDR1 and CDR2 are LNHDA and SQIVND (reference sequence). There are 14 residues in the CDR3. CDR3 nucleotide sequence: TGTGCCAGTAGTATGGGGACATTTTCCTACGAGCAGTACTTC. This sequence encodes CASSMGTFSYEQYF.

This sequence joins TRBV24-1 and TRBJ1-1; 9 bases align to TRBD1. CDR1 and CDR2 from the germline V gene are KGHDR and SFDVKD. There are 13 residues in the CDR3. Trimming cost V 7 bases and J 3 bases; bases outside gene matches: 2. The DNA of the CDR3 is TGTGCCACCAGGGGGACAGGGCACACTGAAGCTTTCTTT. It encodes CATRGTGHTEAFF.

This clone has only one observation. The rearrangement uses TRBV2 and TRBJ2-7; D is perhaps TRBD1 (5 bases). Per germline, CDR1 SNHLY and CDR2 FYNNEI. The CDR3 length is 17 residues. V was clipped by 5 bases and J by 5 bases, with 25 bases between them. This CDR3 is CASSPPWAQTPGHEQYF. The CDR3 DNA follows: TGTGCCAGCAGTCCCCCTTGGGCACAGACCCCAGGGCACGAGCAGTACTTC. Full variable domain (missing parts from reference TRBV2 and TRBJ2-7): EPEVTQTPSHQVTQMGQEVILRCVPISNHLYFYWYRQILGQKVEFLVSFYNNEISEKSEIFDDQFSVERPDGSNFTLKIRSTKLEDSAMYFCASSPPWAQTPGHEQYFGPGTRLTVT.

The V gene is TRBV10-3, the J gene TRBJ1-3; no clear D gene. The V end lost 3 bases, the J end lost 0 bases, and 6 bases lay between the germline ends. The CDR3 is made up of 14 amino acids. Germline V lookup: CDR1 ENHRY, CDR2 SYGVKD. The CDR3 protein is CAISDRVSGNTIYF. The DNA for the CDR3 is TGTGCCATCAGTGACAGAGTCTCTGGAAACACCATATATTTT.

The rearrangement links TRBV10-2 to TRBJ2-7; perhaps TRBD2 as D (5 bases). The germline gives CDR1 WSHSY, CDR2 SAAADI. V shed 2 bases and J shed 6 bases, with 11 bases lying between them. This CDR3 region has 13 residues. The CDR3 coding sequence is TGCGCCAGCAGTGAGGAGAGGGTTGGCGAGCAGTACTTC. Residues: CASSEERVGEQYF.

The genes are TRBV12-3 or TRBV12-4 and TRBJ1-1; D not certain. V was clipped by 5 bases and J by 10 bases, with 14 bases between them. The CDR3 loop spans 12 amino acids. This CDR3 reads CASSLDGIAAFF. Written as DNA, the CDR3 is TGTGCCAGCAGTCTTGACGGGATCGCAGCTTTCTTT.

This clone was counted once. The rearrangement links TRBV6-5 to TRBJ1-2; D is perhaps TRBD1 (5 bases). The CDR3 is made up of 14 amino acids. Trimming shortened V by 2 bases and J by 5 bases, and 12 bases separated the two germline ends. Germline V gene lookup returns CDR1 MNHEY and CDR2 SVGAGI. DNA for the CDR3: TGTGCCAGCAGTTACGGGGCACAGCGGTATGGCTACACCTTC. Encoded protein: CASSYGAQRYGYTF.

This chain joins TRBV13 and TRBJ1-1, with D unresolved. This CDR3 contains 14 residues. Germline-derived CDR1 and CDR2 are PRHDT and FYEKMQ (reference sequence). The V gene lost 3 bases and the J gene lost 6 bases, with 14 bases spanning the gap. Written as DNA, the CDR3 is TGTGCCAGCAGCTTCGCCTCCGGGGTAGCTGAAGCTTTCTTT. It codes for CASSFASGVAEAFF. Full variable domain (outside the CDR3, taken from reference TRBV13 and TRBJ1-1): AAGVIQSPRHLIKEKRETATLKCYPIPRHDTVYWYQQGPGQDPQFLISFYEKMQSDKGSIPDRFSAQQFSDYHSELNMSSLELGDSALYFCASSFASGVAEAFFGQGTRLTVV.

The chain recombines TRBV20-1 with TRBJ1-6; TRBD1 matches at 10 bases. The germline CDR1 and CDR2 sequences are DFQATT and SNEGSKA (reference sequence). V shed 3 bases, J shed 11 bases, and the junction held 7 bases outside the gene matches. The CDR3 has 14 residues. This chain's CDR3 is CSASRGQGFAPLHF. The CDR3 DNA reads TGCAGTGCTAGTAGGGGACAGGGGTTTGCACCCCTCCACTTT.

CDR3 nucleotide sequence: TGTGCCAGCAGTCCCCACCTTAATCAGCCCCAGCATTTT. It translates to CASSPHLNQPQHF. The V gene is TRBV6-5, the J gene TRBJ1-5; D gene uncertain. Trimming stripped 5 bases from V and 4 bases from J, with 9 bases between. There are 13 residues in the CDR3. CDR1 is MNHEY, CDR2 SVGAGI, per germline.

V usage is TRBV24-1 and J usage is TRBJ2-5, with 7 nucleotides matching TRBD2. CDR3 length: 12 residues. The V segment lost 9 bases and the J segment 2 bases; nucleotides outside the gene matches: 2. Germline V gives CDR1 KGHDR, CDR2 SFDVKD. CDR3 residues: CATAGEQETQYF. DNA of the CDR3: TGTGCCACCGCGGGGGAACAAGAGACCCAGTACTTC.

The rearrangement uses TRBV25-1 and TRBJ2-7; D gene unclear. The germline CDR1 and CDR2 sequences are MGHDK and SYGVNS. V was cut by 5 bases and J by 2 bases, with 10 bases left in between. The CDR3 is made up of 13 amino acids. The CDR3 loop is CASSLGFPYEQYF. The CDR3 coding sequence is TGTGCCAGCAGTCTGGGCTTCCCCTACGAGCAGTACTTC.

This chain joins TRBV10-3 and TRBJ2-1, with D unclear. The CDR3 length is 13 residues. Germline V gives CDR1 ENHRY, CDR2 SYGVKD. Trimming shortened V by 8 bases and J by 4 bases, and 12 bases separated the two germline ends. The CDR3 protein is CAIGSQEYNEQFF. In nucleotides, the CDR3 is TGTGCCATCGGAAGTCAGGAATACAATGAGCAGTTCTTC.

In its sample, this clone was seen once. This chain's CDR3 is CASTPRAGNRIGELFF. DNA for the CDR3: TGTGCCAGCACCCCTCGCGCAGGGAATAGGATCGGGGAGCTGTTTTTT. The J gene is TRBJ2-2, the V gene TRBV7-9; D possibly corresponds to TRBD1 (5 bases). Trimming cost V 7 bases and J 7 bases, with 22 bases left between them. Germline V CDR1 and CDR2: SEHNR, FQNEAQ (reference sequence). The CDR3 is 16 residues long.

This clone was found once. The genes are TRBV5-1 and TRBJ1-5; a possible D gene is TRBD1 (5 bases). Germline loops: CDR1 SGHRS, CDR2 YFSETQ. V lost 7 bases, J lost 2 bases, and 19 bases lay in between. CDR3 size: 16 residues. In DNA form, the CDR3 reads TGCGCCAGCTCCTTTGGGGGGGTCGGCGGCAATCAGCCCCAGCATTTT. Translated, it gives CASSFGGVGGNQPQHF.

The rearrangement links TRBV5-1 to TRBJ1-1, with TRBD1 identical over 9 bases. The CDR3 has 17 residues. Germline V gene data show CDR1 as SGHRS and CDR2 as YFSETQ. The V segment lost 0 bases and the J segment 2 bases; nucleotides outside the gene matches: 8. Here the CDR3 reads CASSLGRTTGGNTEAFF. DNA of the CDR3: TGCGCCAGCAGCTTGGGGCGGACCACAGGGGGCAACACTGAAGCTTTCTTT.